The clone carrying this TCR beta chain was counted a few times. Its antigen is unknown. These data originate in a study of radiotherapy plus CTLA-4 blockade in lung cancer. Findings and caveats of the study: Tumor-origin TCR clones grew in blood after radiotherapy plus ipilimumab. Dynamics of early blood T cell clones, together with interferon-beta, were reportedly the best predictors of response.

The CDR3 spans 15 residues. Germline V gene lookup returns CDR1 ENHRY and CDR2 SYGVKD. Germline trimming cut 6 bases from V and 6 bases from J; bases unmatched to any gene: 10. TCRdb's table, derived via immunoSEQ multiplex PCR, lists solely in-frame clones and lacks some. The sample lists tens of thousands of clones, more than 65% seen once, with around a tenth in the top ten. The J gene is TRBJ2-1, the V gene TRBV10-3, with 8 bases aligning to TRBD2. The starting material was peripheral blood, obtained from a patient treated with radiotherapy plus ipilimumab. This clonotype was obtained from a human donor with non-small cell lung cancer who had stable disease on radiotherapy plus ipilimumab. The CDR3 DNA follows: TGTGCCATCAGAGGCGGGGGGTCCATAGGCAATGAGCAGTTCTTC. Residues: CAIRGGGSIGNEQFF.